The 17 T cell receptor beta chains listed next were all sequenced from one sample in a study of blood T cell repertoires in COVID-19 (dated by TCRdb to 2020 to 2021). Library preparation used the immunoSEQ multiplex PCR assay. Held by TCRdb, this immuneACCESS table contains in-frame sequences only and omits some clones. Under half of the omission traces to an unresolved V gene where checked; the cause of the rest is unknown. The sample contains a few hundred thousand clones, about 87% of them found a single time. 1% to 1.5% of the sample comes from the top ten. Sequencing input: PBMCs or T cells enriched from blood (not recorded which). Receptors were obtained from a man aged 25-45 years who had recovered from COVID-19.

The chain carries TRBV7-9 and TRBJ2-3; TRBD1 agrees at 9 bases. The CDR3 sequence is 14 residues long. V lost 8 bases, J lost 2 bases, and 5 bases stayed unmatched. Germline V lookup: CDR1 SEHNR, CDR2 FQNEAQ (reference sequence). This CDR3 reads CASRGDRATDTQYF. As DNA, the CDR3 is TGTGCCAGCCGTGGGGACAGGGCCACAGATACGCAGTATTTT.

The gene calls are TRBV9 and TRBJ2-4; D possibly corresponds to TRBD1 (5 bases). The CDR3 has 18 amino acids. CDR1 SGDLS and CDR2 YYNGEE come from the germline V gene. V gave up 0 bases and J gave up 0 bases, with 16 bases separating them. CDR3 residues: CASSVDGQGLLAKNIQYF. The DNA of the CDR3 is TGTGCCAGCAGCGTAGATGGGCAGGGCCTCTTAGCCAAAAACATTCAGTACTTC.

This sequence joins TRBV6-4 and TRBJ2-3; D perhaps matches TRBD2 (5 bases). V was trimmed by 1 base and J by 1 base, leaving 6 bases between them. CDR1 is MRHNA, CDR2 SNTAGT, per germline. The CDR3 runs 14 residues. In DNA, the CDR3 is TGTGCCAGCAGTGACTTGGGAGGCACAGATACGCAGTATTTT. It encodes CASSDLGGTDTQYF.

This clone appeared once. V and J are TRBV5-1 and TRBJ2-6; 7 bases line up with TRBD2. The CDR3 loop spans 17 amino acids. Germline V gene lookup returns CDR1 SGHRS and CDR2 YFSETQ. Trimming removed 6 bases from V and 0 bases from J; junction bases left unmatched: 9. CDR3 in amino acids: CASIGQTGGSGANVLTF. In nucleotides, the CDR3 is TGCGCCAGCATCGGACAAACGGGGGGCTCTGGGGCCAACGTCCTGACTTTC.

The chain has TRBV5-4 and TRBJ1-3; 8 bases map to TRBD1. The CDR3 extends over 15 amino acids. From germline, CDR1 is SGHNT and CDR2 YYREEE (reference sequence). Trimming removed 0 bases from V and 1 base from J; junction bases left unmatched: 0. The CDR3 nucleotides read TGTGCCAGCAGCTTGGACAGGGGGTCTGGAAACACCATATATTTT. It encodes CASSLDRGSGNTIYF.

This chain connects TRBV6-1 to TRBJ1-1, with TRBD1 matching 9 bases. The V segment lost 1 base and the J segment 3 bases; nucleotides outside the gene matches: 9. This CDR3 has 17 amino acids. Germline CDR1 MNHNS, CDR2 SASEGT. The CDR3, as DNA: TGTGCCAGCAGTGAAGTGGGACAGGGTTATAGGCACACTGAAGCTTTCTTT. The encoded protein is CASSEVGQGYRHTEAFF.

J is TRBJ2-1 and V is TRBV2; 11 nucleotides agree with TRBD2. The CDR3 sequence is 16 residues long. CDR1 and CDR2 (germline): SNHLY, FYNNEI. Germline trimming cut 5 bases from V and 2 bases from J; bases unmatched to any gene: 5. The CDR3 DNA reads as TGTGCCAGCAGTTCCACACTAGCGGGGGCCTACAATGAGCAGTTCTTC. Translation gives CASSSTLAGAYNEQFF.

V gene TRBV6-2 or TRBV6-3 combines with J gene TRBJ2-3; the match to TRBD1 covers 7 bases. This CDR3 has 15 amino acids. The ends lost 5 bases at V and 0 bases at J; junction bases unmatched: 5. Germline V gene data show CDR1 as MNHEY and CDR2 as SVGEGT. DNA for the CDR3: TGTGCCAGCAGTCCGACAGGGCTTAGCACAGATACGCAGTATTTT. It codes for CASSPTGLSTDTQYF.

The chain carries TRBV3-1 (or the pseudogene TRBV3-2) and TRBJ2-5; the D gene is possibly TRBD1 (7 bases). This CDR3 spans 14 amino acids. V was cut by 8 bases and J by 6 bases, with 19 bases left in between. The germline V gene has CDR1 LGHDT and CDR2 YNNKEL (reference sequence). The CDR3 nucleotides are TGTGCCAGCTCCCGGACAGGCGGGGAAAAGACCCAGTACTTC. This encodes CASSRTGGEKTQYF.

The chain carries TRBV12-3 or TRBV12-4 and TRBJ1-1, with D maybe TRBD1 (5 bases). V was trimmed by 5 bases and J by 6 bases, leaving 13 bases between them. The CDR3 loop spans 13 amino acids. DNA for the CDR3: TGTGCCAGCAGTCGACTCCGGGGGGCTGAAGCTTTCTTT. Protein: CASSRLRGAEAFF.

The CDR3 coding sequence is TGCAGCGTGGGAGGACCAGACCGGGGCTACACCTTC. Amino acids: CSVGGPDRGYTF. This sequence joins TRBV29-1 and TRBJ1-2; D is ambiguous. CDR1 is SQVTM, CDR2 ANQGSEA, per germline. V shed 6 bases and J shed 8 bases, with 16 bases lying between them. This CDR3 has 12 amino acids.

The J gene is TRBJ1-1, the V gene TRBV19, with D possibly matching TRBD1 (6 bases). Germline values: CDR1 LNHDA, CDR2 SQIVND (reference sequence). CDR3 length: 15 amino acids. V gave up 4 bases and J gave up 5 bases, with 17 bases separating them. The CDR3 protein is CASSRPQGRGTEAFF. CDR3 coding DNA: TGTGCCAGTAGTAGACCACAGGGTAGAGGAACTGAAGCTTTCTTT.

The chain carries TRBV13 and TRBJ1-4; D is unresolved. The CDR3 totals 14 residues. Per the germline V gene, CDR1 is PRHDT and CDR2 is FYEKMQ (reference sequence). With 2 bases removed from V and 3 bases from J, the gap between germline ends came to 7 bases. Here the CDR3 DNA reads TGTGCCAGCAGCTTACACGGTGCTAATGAAAAACTGTTTTTT. It codes for CASSLHGANEKLFF.

The chain couples TRBV18 to TRBJ1-3, with a weak D call TRBD1 (6 bases). Trimming stripped 6 bases from V and 0 bases from J, with 15 bases between. The CDR3 has 16 amino acids. The germline V gene encodes CDR1 KGHSH and CDR2 LQKENI. The CDR3 protein is CASSPRTANSGNTIYF. The CDR3 bases are TGTGCCAGCTCCCCCCGGACAGCCAACTCTGGAAACACCATATATTTT.

The genes are TRBV29-1 and TRBJ1-5; a weak D match, TRBD1 (6 bases). This CDR3 spans 14 amino acids. Germline values: CDR1 SQVTM, CDR2 ANQGSEA. The V end lost 5 bases, the J end lost 2 bases, and 13 bases lay between the germline ends. CDR3 loop: CSVPGEGRNQPQHF. CDR3 bases: TGCAGCGTTCCAGGGGAGGGGCGCAATCAGCCCCAGCATTTT.

The rearrangement links TRBV18 to TRBJ1-1; tentative D call: TRBD1 (5 bases). V lost 2 bases and J lost 10, with 14 bases in between. The CDR3 is 13 amino acids. Per the germline V gene, CDR1 is KGHSH and CDR2 is LQKENI. The CDR3 DNA sequence: TGTGCCAGCTCACCAGGTGGAGGGGAGGTAGCTTTCTTT. It is translated as CASSPGGGEVAFF.

This clone was detected only once. J is TRBJ2-3 and V is TRBV4-1, with D perhaps matching TRBD2 (6 bases). The CDR3 runs to 17 residues. V lost 1 base to trimming and J lost 3 bases, with 17 bases between them. The V gene's germline CDR1 is MGHRA and CDR2 YSYEKL. CDR3 sequence reads: CASSQGEGSGSTDTQYF. CDR3 sequence (DNA): TGCGCCAGCAGCCAAGGAGAGGGTAGCGGATCGACAGATACGCAGTATTTT.